This T cell receptor (beta chain) comes out of a study of T cells in Graves' hyperthyroidism and ophthalmopathy. Study background: Peripheral blood specimens were obtained at initial diagnosis, prior to any treatment.

The CDR3 regions of TCR beta were amplified from RNA transcripts. HTBI primers were employed in a first-round RT-PCR of the TCR CDR3. TCRdb redid the calling of the multiplex PCR reads with MiXCR, one entry per CDR3 protein. This table has 700,000 or so distinct CDR3 sequences, approximately 16% appearing once. Germline lookup yields CDR1 SNHLY and CDR2 FYNNEI. The CDR3 runs 16 residues. V gave up 4 bases and J gave up 4 bases, with 20 bases separating them. Hyperthyroidism patients were newly diagnosed, had disease duration under 2 months, and were aged 18 to 65 years. Orbital computed tomography, thyroid ultrasound, serum thyroxine and TRAb, and clinical symptoms together informed the diagnoses.

This TCR was sampled from a man in his late teens or twenties with Graves' hyperthyroidism. The sequencing input was blood. The V gene is TRBV2, the J gene TRBJ2-7, with D perhaps given as TRBD1 or TRBD2 (5 bases each). CDR3: CASSAPGTATLYEQYF. CDR3 in DNA: TGTGCCAGCAGTGCTCCCGGGACCGCGACACTTTACGAGCAGTACTTC.